The 20 T cell receptor beta chains given below trace back to one sample, sequenced in a study of graft-versus-host responses after intestinal transplantation. Profiled with immunoSEQ multiplex PCR; TCRdb holds only in-frame clones, not every one. In the table there are some 140,000 clones, around 90% of which are singletons. Their target antigens are unknown. The sample was unstimulated CD4+ T cells sorted from spleen or lymph node cells, taken before intestinal transplant. The receptors come from a human donor who received an intestinal transplant.

The chain recombines TRBV5-8 with TRBJ2-7, with D tentatively TRBD2 (5 bases). Gene TRBJ2-5 matches the end of the DNA better, so the J call may be wrong. Germline V CDR1 and CDR2: SGHTS, YDEGEE. The CDR3 has 14 amino acids. The CDR3: CASSPSPGQETQYF. The CDR3 nucleotides are TGTGCCAGCAGCCCTAGCCCGGGACAAGAGACCCAGTACTTC.

The chain is built from TRBV27 and TRBJ2-7; the match to TRBD2 covers 11 bases. V was clipped by 6 bases and J by 3 bases; unmatched bases: 16. Germline assignment: CDR1 MNHEY and CDR2 SMNVEV (reference sequence). This CDR3 is 18 amino acids long. In nucleotides, the CDR3 is TGTGCCAGCAGCAGGACTAGCGGGTCCACTTCATTACTCTACGAGCAGTACTTC. As protein: CASSRTSGSTSLLYEQYF.

The chain has TRBV30 and TRBJ1-2; D is possibly TRBD1 (5 bases). From germline, CDR1 is GTSNPN and CDR2 SVGIG (reference sequence). This CDR3 has 12 amino acids. Trimming stripped 3 bases from V and 4 bases from J, with 9 bases between. CDR3 nucleotide sequence: TGTGCCTGGAGAGTGGGGGGCTATGGCTACACCTTC. Translating it yields CAWRVGGYGYTF.

This rearrangement joins TRBV11-3 to TRBJ2-1; the match to TRBD1 covers 8 bases. Germline values: CDR1 SGHNT, CDR2 YENEEA. This CDR3 spans 13 amino acids. V shed 2 bases and J 9 bases; nucleotides not matched to a gene: 3. As DNA, the CDR3 is TGTGCCAGCAGCTTAACCGACAGGGGTGAGCAGTTCTTC. Protein: CASSLTDRGEQFF.

About this clone: One end of the junction fails to match germline, which may point to a read error. The chain carries TRBV5-1 and TRBJ1-3, with D possibly being TRBD1 (6 bases). Germline lookup yields CDR1 SGHRS and CDR2 YFSETQ. The CDR3 spans 16 residues. The CDR3 sequence: CASTLTSGAEGNTIYF. Here the CDR3 DNA reads TGCGCCAGCACCTTGACGTCGGGGGCGGAAGGAAACACCATATATTTT.

The chain uses TRBV27 and TRBJ1-1, with unresolved D. This CDR3 is 16 amino acids long. V was pared by 7 bases and J by 7 bases, with 25 bases between. Germline V CDR1 and CDR2: MNHEY, SMNVEV (reference sequence). In DNA, the CDR3 is TGTGCCAGCACCCTGCGGGCCCCCCTTACCCCCCTTGAAGCTTTCTTT. As protein: CASTLRAPLTPLEAFF.

The rearrangement uses TRBV19 and TRBJ1-4, with 10 bases fitting TRBD1. The germline CDR1 and CDR2 sequences are LNHDA and SQIVND (reference sequence). Unmatched junction bases numbered 8, after V lost 5 bases and J lost 5 bases. There are 16 residues in the CDR3. CDR3 nucleotide sequence: TGTGCCAGTAGTGATCCCGGGACAGGGGAGAATGAAAAACTGTTTTTT. Translated: CASSDPGTGENEKLFF.

The V and J genes are TRBV18 and TRBJ2-7, with D uncertain. Germline CDR1 KGHSH, CDR2 LQKENI. The V gene lost 3 bases and the J gene lost 5 bases, with 11 bases spanning the gap. The CDR3 loop spans 13 amino acids. Here the CDR3 DNA reads TGTGCCAGCTCACCCCGTTATGATGACGAGCAGTACTTC. Protein sequence: CASSPRYDDEQYF.

This chain joins TRBV5-1 and TRBJ2-2; D is unclear. Trimming cost V 2 bases and J 4 bases, with 12 bases left between them. Germline values: CDR1 SGHRS, CDR2 YFSETQ. CDR3 length: 15 amino acids. DNA of the CDR3: TGCGCCAGCAGCTTCGGCGCGTCGGGCACCGGGGAGCTGTTTTTT. This sequence encodes CASSFGASGTGELFF.

This clone was observed a few times. V is TRBV28 and J is TRBJ1-3, with D unresolved. Trimming left V 10 bases short and J 6 bases short, with 22 bases between. This CDR3 has 15 residues. CDR1 and CDR2 from the germline V gene are MDHEN and SYDVKM. CDR3 bases: TGTGCCACCTCACATAGTTTCGGACGGAAAAACACCATATATTTT. This gives the protein CATSHSFGRKNTIYF.

The chain combines TRBV5-1 with TRBJ1-3; the D is unclear. Germline lookup yields CDR1 SGHRS and CDR2 YFSETQ. V dropped 3 bases and J dropped 4 bases, with 8 bases sitting between them. The CDR3 spans 13 residues. The CDR3 DNA follows: TGCGCCAGCAGCTCGGGTCGGGGAAACACCATATATTTT. Amino acids: CASSSGRGNTIYF.

The chain uses TRBV19 and TRBJ2-6; D remains ambiguous. V was pared by 6 bases and J by 2 bases, with 2 bases between. Per the germline V gene, CDR1 is LNHDA and CDR2 is SQIVND (reference sequence). The CDR3 covers 12 residues. The CDR3 here is CASRTGANVLTF. The CDR3 DNA reads TGTGCCAGTAGAACTGGGGCCAACGTCCTGACTTTC.

The rearrangement uses TRBV28 and TRBJ1-5; possible D gene TRBD1, 6 bases. Trimming took 3 bases from V and 3 from J, leaving 12 bases between them. This CDR3 is 15 amino acids long. Germline CDR1 and CDR2: MDHEN and SYDVKM. The CDR3 loop is CASSLVRGFNQPQHF. In DNA, the CDR3 is TGTGCCAGCAGTTTGGTCAGGGGATTCAATCAGCCCCAGCATTTT.

The chain joins TRBV4-1 to TRBJ2-7; 7 nucleotides align to TRBD1. CDR3 length: 16 residues. V dropped 0 bases and J dropped 6; count of bases not matched to a gene: 11. Looked up from germline, CDR1 is MGHRA and CDR2 is YSYEKL. The CDR3 sequence: CASSQDTTGYSSEQYF. In DNA form, the CDR3 reads TGCGCCAGCAGCCAAGATACGACAGGGTATTCGTCCGAGCAGTACTTC.

As to this clone: At one end, the junction sequence differs from germline, possibly due to a read error. The rearrangement joins TRBV7-8 to TRBJ2-5; 7 positions agree with TRBD2. The CDR3 contains 15 residues. CDR1 SGHVS and CDR2 FQNEAQ come from the germline V gene. The DNA for the CDR3 is TGTGCCGGCAGCTACGACCGCGGGAGAAGGGAGACCCAGTACTTC. Protein product: CAGSYDRGRRETQYF.

The chain links TRBV6-6 to TRBJ2-7; tentatively, D is TRBD1 (8 bases). Trimming took off 5 bases at V and 6 bases at J, with 17 bases between the two ends. CDR1 and CDR2 (germline): MNHNY, SVGAGI (reference sequence). This CDR3 region has 14 residues. CDR3 nucleotides: TGTGCCAGCAGTCCGACAGGGGAGGGCTCCGAGCAGTACTTC. Its translation: CASSPTGEGSEQYF.

CDR3 coding DNA: TGTGCCAGCAGCCGAGTGGGGCTAGCGGCCTACGAGCAGTACTTC. Translation gives CASSRVGLAAYEQYF. The chain links TRBV7-2 to TRBJ2-7; 7 bases fit TRBD2. The J segment lost 2 bases and the V segment lost 5 bases, leaving 9 bases of the junction unmatched. Germline CDR1 is SGHTA and CDR2 is FQGNSA. CDR3 size: 15 residues.

CDR3 nucleotides: TGTGCCAGCGGGACAGGGGATCGAGAGACCCAGTACTTC. Protein: CASGTGDRETQYF. V usage is TRBV6-5 and J usage is TRBJ2-5, with TRBD1 identical over 10 bases. The CDR3 length is 13 residues. V trimming: 8 bases; J trimming: 4 bases; junction bases outside the gene matches: 4. Germline CDR1 reads MNHEY; CDR2 reads SVGAGI.

This clone was recorded only once. This rearrangement joins TRBV5-6 to TRBJ2-3, with a tentative D call TRBD2 (7 bases). Germline V gene data show CDR1 as SGHDT and CDR2 as YYEEEE. The germline V and J ends were trimmed by 0 bases and 4 bases, with 15 bases remaining between them. This CDR3 region has 16 residues. CDR3 amino acids: CASSLDGGGGADTQYF. In DNA, the CDR3 is TGTGCCAGCAGCTTGGACGGGGGCGGGGGTGCAGATACGCAGTATTTT.

This chain joins TRBV10-2 and TRBJ2-7; possible D gene TRBD1, 7 bases. Germline V gene sequence: CDR1 WSHSY, CDR2 SAAADI. The CDR3 is 13 residues long. Trimming removed 6 bases at V and 7 bases at J, with 16 bases between. This CDR3 reads CASSGTAREEQYF. The CDR3 DNA follows: TGCGCCAGCAGCGGGACAGCACGGGAGGAGCAGTACTTC.